Below are 20 T cell receptor beta chains sequenced from a single sample in a study of OX40 agonist ivuxolimab in advanced cancers. The assay was immunoSEQ multiplex PCR, and TCRdb's table has in-frame clones only and misses some. The sample includes about 48,000 clones, roughly nine tenths seen only once; the top ten take about a tenth. The sequences come from CD4+ or CD8+ T cells sorted from blood, collected in a trial of the OX40 agonist ivuxolimab. The receptors were gathered from an adult with an advanced solid tumor such as melanoma, head and neck, liver or kidney cancer.

As DNA, the CDR3 is TGCGCCAGCAGCCACGTCGGACAGGGAGCCCCTAACTATGGCTACACCTTC. Translation: CASSHVGQGAPNYGYTF. This chain joins TRBV4-1 and TRBJ1-2, with 8 bases aligning to TRBD1. The CDR3 runs 17 residues. The ends lost 3 bases at V and 0 bases at J; junction bases unmatched: 9. CDR1 is MGHRA and CDR2 is YSYEKL in the germline V gene.

The gene calls are TRBV20-1 and TRBJ2-1; 8 bases are shared with TRBD1. The CDR3 is 10 residues long. Germline CDR1 is DFQATT and CDR2 is SNEGSKA (reference sequence). V gave up 5 bases and J gave up 11 bases; unmatched junction bases: 2. The CDR3 is CSAGDRKQFF. CDR3 nucleotides: TGCAGTGCTGGGGACAGGAAGCAGTTCTTC.

In its sample, this clone was seen a few times. The chain carries TRBV28 and TRBJ1-1, with D perhaps matching TRBD1 (6 bases). CDR3 length: 14 residues. Trimming took 5 bases from V and 5 from J, leaving 15 bases between them. Germline V gene sequence: CDR1 MDHEN, CDR2 SYDVKM. CDR3 sequence reads: CASSTPGAGTEAFF. As DNA, the CDR3 is TGTGCCAGCAGTACACCGGGGGCTGGGACTGAAGCTTTCTTT.

The V and J genes are TRBV27 and TRBJ2-3; D perhaps matches TRBD2 (6 bases). Germline V gene sequence: CDR1 MNHEY, CDR2 SMNVEV (reference sequence). Trimming took 4 bases from V and 2 from J, leaving 13 bases between them. This CDR3 contains 15 residues. CDR3 loop: CASSSLAGNTDTQYF. The CDR3 nucleotides are TGTGCCAGCAGTTCCCTGGCGGGGAACACAGATACGCAGTATTTT.

This sequence joins TRBV4-1 and TRBJ1-2; perhaps TRBD1 as D (5 bases). Per germline, CDR1 MGHRA and CDR2 YSYEKL. CDR3 length: 14 amino acids. The germline V and J ends were trimmed by 1 base and 8 bases, with 14 bases remaining between them. The CDR3 nucleotides are TGCGCCAGCAGCCAAGGACATCAAGGGGACGGCTACACCTTC. Translating gives CASSQGHQGDGYTF.

This chain joins TRBV5-4 and TRBJ1-2; D call uncertain. This CDR3 comprises 14 residues. V was clipped by 5 bases and J by 8 bases, with 19 bases between them. Germline assignment: CDR1 SGHNT and CDR2 YYREEE (reference sequence). The CDR3 coding sequence is TGTGCCAGCAGAACTGGTACGCGAGTTGAGGGCTACACCTTC. Encoded protein: CASRTGTRVEGYTF.

This chain uses TRBV6-1 with TRBJ2-7; either TRBD1 or TRBD2 may supply D (5 bases each). Looked up from germline, CDR1 is MNHNS and CDR2 is SASEGT. V gave up 0 bases and J gave up 2 bases, with 11 bases separating them. This CDR3 is built from 15 residues. The CDR3: CASSEAAGAPYEQYF. The CDR3 region has the DNA TGTGCCAGCAGTGAAGCGGCCGGGGCCCCCTACGAGCAGTACTTC.

This rearrangement joins TRBV7-2 to TRBJ2-1; tentatively, D is TRBD1 (5 bases). CDR1 and CDR2 (germline): SGHTA, FQGNSA. The CDR3 is 12 amino acids. V dropped 3 bases and J dropped 9 bases, with 9 bases sitting between them. The CDR3 bases are TGTGCCAGCAGCTTCCAGGGAATTGAGCAGTTCTTC. Translation gives CASSFQGIEQFF.

The V gene is TRBV7-2, the J gene TRBJ2-3; TRBD2 might be the D (5 bases). The V end was cut by 1 base, the J end by 3 bases, with 8 bases between. Germline V CDR1 and CDR2: SGHTA, FQGNSA. The CDR3 consists of 14 residues. The CDR3 here is CASSLEGATDTQYF. For the CDR3, the DNA is TGTGCCAGCAGCTTAGAGGGAGCGACAGATACGCAGTATTTT.

The chain combines TRBV10-3 with TRBJ1-2; D gene uncertain. The CDR3 runs to 14 residues. Looked up from germline, CDR1 is ENHRY and CDR2 is SYGVKD. Trimming cost V 3 bases and J 4 bases, with 12 bases left between them. In DNA, the CDR3 is TGTGCCATCAGTGAAGGAGGTGGCACCTATGGCTACACCTTC. Its translation is CAISEGGGTYGYTF.

The chain employs TRBV6-5 and TRBJ1-1; tentative D call: TRBD1 (5 bases). CDR1 is MNHEY, CDR2 SVGAGI, per germline. The length of the CDR3 is 14 residues. The V end lost 6 bases, the J end lost 3 bases, and 14 bases lay between the germline ends. The CDR3 bases are TGTGCCAGCAGCAGCCCGGGGCAGTACACTGAAGCTTTCTTT. Encoded protein: CASSSPGQYTEAFF.

The chain couples TRBV2 to TRBJ2-2; 12 bases are shared with TRBD2. Germline loops: CDR1 SNHLY, CDR2 FYNNEI. This CDR3 comprises 16 residues. The J segment lost 1 base and the V segment lost 5 bases, leaving 2 bases of the junction unmatched. CDR3 protein: CASSLTSGGNTGELFF. In nucleotides, the CDR3 is TGTGCCAGCAGTCTGACTAGCGGGGGGAACACCGGGGAGCTGTTTTTT.

The chain combines TRBV11-2 with TRBJ2-3; tentatively, D is TRBD2 (7 bases). Germline CDR1 and CDR2: SGHAT and FQNNGV. There are 16 residues in the CDR3. V was shortened by 5 bases and J by 1 base, with 16 bases between the two germline ends. CDR3 in amino acids: CASSPLGGPGTDTQYF. Here the CDR3 DNA reads TGTGCCAGCAGCCCTCTCGGGGGGCCCGGCACAGATACGCAGTATTTT.

V usage is TRBV4-3 and J usage is TRBJ1-1; TRBD1 is a possible D gene (5 bases). Per germline, CDR1 LGHNA and CDR2 YSLEER. There are 15 residues in the CDR3. V lost 4 bases, J lost 0 bases, and 12 bases lay in between. CDR3 loop: CASSREQDLNTEAFF. The DNA for the CDR3 is TGCGCCAGCAGCCGGGAACAGGACCTGAACACTGAAGCTTTCTTT.

This clone was counted a few times. This rearrangement joins TRBV10-2 to TRBJ2-2; D possibly corresponds to TRBD1 (5 bases). The length of the CDR3 is 15 residues. Germline V gene lookup returns CDR1 WSHSY and CDR2 SAAADI. Trimming took 2 bases from V and 1 from J, leaving 8 bases between them. CDR3 coding DNA: TGCGCCAGCAGTGAGGGGGCAGTGAACACCGGGGAGCTGTTTTTT. It encodes CASSEGAVNTGELFF.

This clone has only one observation. J is TRBJ1-1 and V is TRBV6-1; 8 bases align to TRBD1. CDR3 length equals 14 residues. Losses at the gene ends were 6 bases for V and 6 bases for J; bases not matched to a gene: 9. Germline V gene lookup returns CDR1 MNHNS and CDR2 SASEGT. The CDR3 sequence: CASRVDPDRAEAFF. In nucleotides, the CDR3 is TGTGCCAGCAGAGTGGACCCGGACAGGGCTGAAGCTTTCTTT.

The V and J genes are TRBV19 and TRBJ2-3; 11 bases map to TRBD2. With 3 bases clipped from V and 4 bases from J, the junction kept 18 bases outside the gene matches. Germline-derived CDR1 and CDR2 are LNHDA and SQIVND (reference sequence). The CDR3 is 20 residues long. The CDR3 DNA sequence: TGTGCCAGTAGTATCTTGCTAAGACTAGCGGGGCCCGAGGGATCAGATACGCAGTATTTT. Translating it yields CASSILLRLAGPEGSDTQYF.

This clone is a singleton in its sample. This chain links TRBV14 with TRBJ1-1; TRBD1 matches at 9 bases. This CDR3 has 17 amino acids. CDR1 SGHDN and CDR2 FVKESK come from the germline V gene. V was pared by 6 bases and J by 0 bases, with 11 bases of the junction left unmatched. DNA of the CDR3: TGTGCCAGCAGTAGGACAGGGGCTAGCTATTTGAACACTGAAGCTTTCTTT. This encodes CASSRTGASYLNTEAFF.

The gene calls are TRBV30 and TRBJ2-5; possibly TRBD2 for D (5 bases). Germline V CDR1 and CDR2: GTSNPN, SVGIG (reference sequence). V was pared by 6 bases and J by 5 bases, with 10 bases between. The CDR3 spans 11 residues. The CDR3 reads CACLRGETQYF. CDR3 nucleotides: TGTGCCTGCCTTAGAGGGGAGACCCAGTACTTC.

This chain links TRBV10-3 with TRBJ2-2; the D gene is possibly TRBD2 (6 bases). Trimming removed 4 bases at V and 3 bases at J, with 9 bases between. This CDR3 region has 14 residues. The germline CDR1 and CDR2 sequences are ENHRY and SYGVKD. DNA for the CDR3: TGTGCCATCAGTGCCGGGACTGACACCGGGGAGCTGTTTTTT. Its protein is CAISAGTDTGELFF.